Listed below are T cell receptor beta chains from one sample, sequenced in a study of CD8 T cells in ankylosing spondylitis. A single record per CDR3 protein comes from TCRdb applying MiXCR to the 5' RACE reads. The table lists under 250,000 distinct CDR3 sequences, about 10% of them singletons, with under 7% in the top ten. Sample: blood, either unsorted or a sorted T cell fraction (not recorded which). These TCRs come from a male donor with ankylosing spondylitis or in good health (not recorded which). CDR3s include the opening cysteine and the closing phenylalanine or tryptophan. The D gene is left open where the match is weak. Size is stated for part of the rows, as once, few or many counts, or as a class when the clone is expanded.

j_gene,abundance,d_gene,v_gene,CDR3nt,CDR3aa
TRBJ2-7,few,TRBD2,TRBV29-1,TGCAGCGTTTTTGGGCGGGGGAGCTCCTACGAGCAGTACTTC,CSVFGRGSSYEQYF
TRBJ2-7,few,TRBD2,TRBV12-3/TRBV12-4,TGTGCCAGCAAGCCACGGGGGACTACCTACGAGCAGTACTTC,CASKPRGTTYEQYF
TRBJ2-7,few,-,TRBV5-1,TGCGCCAGCAGCTCTACTTCGGGGGCCTACGAGCAGTACTTC,CASSSTSGAYEQYF
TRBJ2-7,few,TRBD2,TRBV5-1,TGCGCCAGCAGCTTTCTAGCGGGAGGGCCCTACGAGCAGTACTTC,CASSFLAGGPYEQYF
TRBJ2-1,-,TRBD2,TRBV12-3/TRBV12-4,TGTGCCAGCAGTTTTAGCGGGAGCGGTTCTGGTGAGCAGTTCTTC,CASSFSGSGSGEQFF
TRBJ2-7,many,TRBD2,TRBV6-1,TGTGCCAGCAGTGAAGCGCGACTAGCGGGAGTGTCGTACTTC,CASSEARLAGVSYF
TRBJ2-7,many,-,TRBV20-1,TGCAGTGCTAGATTGACTCCTCCGATCTACGAGCAGTACTTC,CSARLTPPIYEQYF
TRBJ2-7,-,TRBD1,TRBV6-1,TGTGCCAGCAGGGCCGGGACAGGGGGCAATAAGCAGTACTTC,CASRAGTGGNKQYF
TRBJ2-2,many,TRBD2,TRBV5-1,TGCGCCAGCAGCTATGCTAGCGGTGGATCCGGGGAGCTGTTTTTT,CASSYASGGSGELFF
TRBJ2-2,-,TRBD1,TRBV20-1,TGCAGTGCTGAGGGCTACCCAGGACAGGGGTCGAACACCGGGGAGCCGTTTTTT,CSAEGYPGQGSNTGEPFF
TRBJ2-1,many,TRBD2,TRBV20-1,TGCAGTGAAAAGGGACTAGTCTACAATGAGCAGTTCTTC,CSEKGLVYNEQFF
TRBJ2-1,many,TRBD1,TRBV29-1,TGCAGCTTCGGGACAGGGGTTCAAGATGAGCAGTTCTTC,CSFGTGVQDEQFF
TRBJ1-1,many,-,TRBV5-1,TGCGCCAGCAGCTTGGGGACCGCGTATATCACTGAAGCTTTCTTT,CASSLGTAYITEAFF
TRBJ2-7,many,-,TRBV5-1,TGCGCCAGCAGCTTGGAGCTACCTTCCGGCGGGGAGCAGTACTTC,CASSLELPSGGEQYF
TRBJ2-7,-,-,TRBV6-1,TGTGCCAGCAGTGCCCGGGGCAGCTTCTACGAGCAGTACTTC,CASSARGSFYEQYF
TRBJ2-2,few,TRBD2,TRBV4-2,TGTGCCAGCAGCCAAGATCCGCTAGCGGACACCGGGGAGCTGTTTTTT,CASSQDPLADTGELFF
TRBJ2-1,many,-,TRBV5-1,TGCGCCAGCAAGGATCCGGGGATCGATGAGCAGTTCTTC,CASKDPGIDEQFF
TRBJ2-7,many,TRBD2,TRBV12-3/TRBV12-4,TGTGCCGTTAGCGGGAGGACTGAGGAGCAGTACTTC,CAVSGRTEEQYF
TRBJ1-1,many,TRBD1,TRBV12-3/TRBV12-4,TGTGCCAGCAGTTTCGGGACAGGGGGCAACACTGAAGCTTTCTTT,CASSFGTGGNTEAFF
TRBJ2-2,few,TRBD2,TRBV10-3,TGTGCCATCAGCCCTACTAGCGGGACAAACACCGGGGAGCTGTTTTTT,CAISPTSGTNTGELFF
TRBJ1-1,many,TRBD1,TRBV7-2,TGTGCCAGCAGCTCAAAGACAGGGTTGGCCGCTTTCTTT,CASSSKTGLAAFF
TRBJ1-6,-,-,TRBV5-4,TGTGCCAGCAGCTTCAACTACCGGGAAACTGGGAACTATAATTCACCCCTCCACTTT,CASSFNYRETGNYNSPLHF
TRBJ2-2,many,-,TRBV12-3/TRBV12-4,TGTGCCAGCAGTTTACAGCAAGACACCGGGGAGCTGTTTTTT,CASSLQQDTGELFF